Following are 17 T cell receptor beta chains from one sample sequenced in a study of CD8 T cells in Susac syndrome. Roughly 0.45 to 1 ug RNA was reverse transcribed with random hexamers. TCRdb passed the immunoSEQ multiplex PCR reads through MiXCR, listing each CDR3 protein once. The sample carries about 210,000 distinct CDR3 sequences, roughly 96% recorded once. The specimen sequenced was CD4+ T cells from PBMCs. These receptors were taken from a human donor with multiple sclerosis.

The genes are TRBV11-1 and TRBJ1-1; D call uncertain. V lost 0 bases, J lost 7 bases, and 9 bases lay in between. The CDR3 is made up of 13 amino acids. Looked up from germline, CDR1 is SGHAT and CDR2 is FQDESV (reference sequence). Here the CDR3 reads CASSLAFTIEAFF. The CDR3 DNA sequence: TGTGCCAGCAGCTTAGCGTTTACAATTGAAGCTTTCTTT.

The rearrangement joins TRBV12-3 or TRBV12-4 to TRBJ2-2; D unclear. This CDR3 spans 15 amino acids. Trimming took 0 bases from V and 3 from J, leaving 8 bases between them. The CDR3 DNA reads TGTGCCAGCAGTTTAGCGGTGTCGGACACCGGGGAGCTGTTTTTT. Residues: CASSLAVSDTGELFF.

The chain carries TRBV2 and TRBJ2-1; D is possibly TRBD1 or TRBD2 (6 bases each). V gave up 4 bases and J gave up 9 bases, with 13 bases separating them. The CDR3 has 13 residues. Germline CDR1 is SNHLY and CDR2 is FYNNEI. In nucleotides, the CDR3 is TGTGCCAGCAGTGGGGGGGCCCTCGGTGAGCAGTTCTTC. It specifies CASSGGALGEQFF.

The genes are TRBV6-2 or TRBV6-3 and TRBJ2-1, with 8 positions matching TRBD2. Looked up from germline, CDR1 is MNHEY and CDR2 is SVGEGT. V trimming: 7 bases; J trimming: 9 bases; junction bases outside the gene matches: 5. The CDR3 extends over 12 amino acids. CDR3 DNA: TGTGCCAGCACGACTAGCGCGGGTGAGCAGTTCTTC. As protein: CASTTSAGEQFF.

The V call is TRBV30, the J call TRBJ2-6, with D possibly TRBD1 on 6 matching bases. Trimming pared 0 bases from V and 3 bases from J, leaving 9 bases between. The CDR3 extends over 15 amino acids. Germline V gives CDR1 GTSNPN, CDR2 SVGIG (reference sequence). The CDR3 sequence is CAWSVQGSGANVLTF. CDR3 DNA: TGTGCCTGGAGTGTACAGGGTAGTGGGGCCAACGTCCTGACTTTC.

This clonotype is a singleton in its sample. The CDR3 here is CASSLGVTLVYGYTF. CDR3 coding DNA: TGTGCCAGCAGTTTGGGGGTGACACTGGTCTATGGCTACACCTTC. The chain combines TRBV12-3 or TRBV12-4 with TRBJ1-2; D possibly corresponds to TRBD1 (5 bases). Between the trimmed V and J ends, which lost 3 bases and 4 bases, there was a span of 15 bases. The CDR3 runs 15 residues.

This chain links TRBV29-1 with TRBJ2-3; 8 bases are shared with TRBD2. The CDR3 length is 15 residues. Germline-derived CDR1 and CDR2 are SQVTM and ANQGSEA. V lost 6 bases and J lost 2; bases outside the gene matches: 10. CDR3 bases: TGCAGCGTCCTCCCCGGGGGGGGGAACACAGATACGCAGTATTTT. This translates into CSVLPGGGNTDTQYF.

The chain combines TRBV4-2 with TRBJ2-7; TRBD2 matches at 7 bases. With 4 bases clipped from V and 5 bases from J, the junction kept 2 bases outside the gene matches. CDR1 is LGHNA, CDR2 YNFKEQ, per germline. The CDR3 runs to 12 residues. CDR3 in DNA: TGTGCCAGCAGCCCCACTAGCGACGAGCAGTACTTC. Translation gives CASSPTSDEQYF.

CDR3 residues: CASSELGGAPRGTEAFF. The CDR3 nucleotides are TGTGCCAGCAGTGAATTGGGAGGGGCCCCTCGCGGCACTGAAGCTTTCTTT. V and J are TRBV25-1 and TRBJ1-1, with a tentative D call TRBD1 (5 bases). Germline CDR1 reads MGHDK; CDR2 reads SYGVNS. Trimming removed 1 base at V and 4 bases at J, with 19 bases between. The CDR3 covers 17 residues.

V gene TRBV3-1 combines with J gene TRBJ1-2; unclear D gene. Trimming took 5 bases from V and 0 from J, leaving 7 bases between them. This CDR3 spans 13 amino acids. The germline CDR1 and CDR2 sequences are LGHDT and YNNKEL (reference sequence). Written as DNA, the CDR3 is TGTGCCAGCAGCTCCCCGCCTAACTATGGCTACACCTTC. It is translated as CASSSPPNYGYTF.

As DNA, the CDR3 is TGTGCCACCAGTGATGGGACAGTAGATGAGCAGTTCTTC. It yields the protein CATSDGTVDEQFF. The V and J genes are TRBV24-1 and TRBJ2-1, with TRBD1 matching over 7 bases. CDR1 and CDR2 (germline): KGHDR, SFDVKD. Trimming removed 3 bases from V and 8 bases from J; junction bases left unmatched: 3. The CDR3 runs to 13 residues.

V usage is TRBV20-1 and J usage is TRBJ2-7; 11 bases align to TRBD2. J gave up 2 bases and V 0 bases, and 3 bases lay outside the gene matches. The CDR3 is 15 residues long. CDR1 and CDR2 from the germline V gene are DFQATT and SNEGSKA (reference sequence). This CDR3 reads CSARDSLAGAYEQYF. In nucleotides, the CDR3 is TGCAGTGCTAGAGACTCACTAGCGGGGGCCTACGAGCAGTACTTC.

J is TRBJ2-7 and V is TRBV20-1; 9 bases are shared with TRBD2. After removal of 3 bases from V and 2 bases from J, the junction contained 8 bases not matched to a gene. The germline V gene encodes CDR1 DFQATT and CDR2 SNEGSKA (reference sequence). The CDR3 consists of 15 residues. The CDR3 DNA follows: TGCAGTGCTAGGTCCGTGACTAGCGGAGCCTACGAGCAGTACTTC. This gives the protein CSARSVTSGAYEQYF.

The rearrangement links TRBV30 to TRBJ2-1, with 8 bases fitting TRBD2. V gave up 8 bases and J gave up 0 bases; unmatched junction bases: 9. This CDR3 is 15 amino acids long. The germline V gene has CDR1 GTSNPN and CDR2 SVGIG (reference sequence). The CDR3 DNA reads as TGTGCCGCATTACTAGCGGCAGGCTCCTACAATGAGCAGTTCTTC. Its translation: CAALLAAGSYNEQFF.

CDR3 coding DNA: TGTGCCAGCAGGAGAAGAGAGACCCAGTACTTC. Translation: CASRRRETQYF. The rearrangement links TRBV12-3 or TRBV12-4 to TRBJ2-5; D uncertain. The CDR3 has 11 residues. Between the trimmed V and J ends, which lost 6 bases and 4 bases, there was a span of 6 bases.

This sequence joins TRBV12-3 or TRBV12-4 and TRBJ1-2; perhaps TRBD1 as D (6 bases). This CDR3 is built from 13 residues. V lost 5 bases and J 5 bases, leaving 12 bases between the germline ends. The CDR3 sequence: CASSIDRLYGYTF. The CDR3 coding sequence is TGTGCCAGCAGTATAGACAGGCTATATGGCTACACCTTC.

This sequence joins TRBV12-3 or TRBV12-4 and TRBJ1-2, with no clear D. This CDR3 comprises 16 residues. Trimming took 4 bases from V and 0 from J, leaving 15 bases between them. This chain's CDR3 is CASSSGTRAANYGYTF. The CDR3 DNA is TGTGCCAGCAGTTCCGGTACGAGGGCCGCTAACTATGGCTACACCTTC.